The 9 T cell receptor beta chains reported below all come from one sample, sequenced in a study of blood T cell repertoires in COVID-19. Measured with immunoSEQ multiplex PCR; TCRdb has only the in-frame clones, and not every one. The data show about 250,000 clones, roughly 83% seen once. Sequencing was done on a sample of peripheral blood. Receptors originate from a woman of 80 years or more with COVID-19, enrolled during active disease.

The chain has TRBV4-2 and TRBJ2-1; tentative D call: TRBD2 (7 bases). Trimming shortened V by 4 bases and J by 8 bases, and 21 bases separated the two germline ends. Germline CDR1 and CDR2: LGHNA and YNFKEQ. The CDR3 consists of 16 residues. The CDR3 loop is CASSPRLWGGAHEQFF. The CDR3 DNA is TGTGCCAGCAGCCCGCGTCTGTGGGGGGGGGCACATGAGCAGTTCTTC.

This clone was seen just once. CDR3 DNA sequence: TGCAGTGCTAGTCGGCCTAGCGGGGGCGAGACCCAGTACTTC. Residues: CSASRPSGGETQYF. The gene calls are TRBV20-1 and TRBJ2-5; 10 bases match TRBD2. Germline CDR1 DFQATT, CDR2 SNEGSKA (reference sequence). The CDR3 spans 14 residues. After removal of 3 bases from V and 5 bases from J, the junction contained 6 bases not matched to a gene.

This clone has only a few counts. The CDR3 is CASSEARGTEAFF. The CDR3 bases are TGTGCCAGCAGTGAAGCAAGGGGCACTGAAGCTTTCTTT. V gene TRBV6-1 combines with J gene TRBJ1-1; maybe TRBD1 (5 bases). This CDR3 region has 13 residues. The V and J ends lost 0 bases and 4 bases respectively, with 6 bases between them. Germline assignment: CDR1 MNHNS and CDR2 SASEGT.

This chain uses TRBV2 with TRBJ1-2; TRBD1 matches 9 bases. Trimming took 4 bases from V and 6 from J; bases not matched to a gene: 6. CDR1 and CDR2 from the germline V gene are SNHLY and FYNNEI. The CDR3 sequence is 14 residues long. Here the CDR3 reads CASSGQQGANGYTF. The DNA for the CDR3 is TGTGCCAGCAGTGGGCAACAGGGGGCTAATGGCTACACCTTC. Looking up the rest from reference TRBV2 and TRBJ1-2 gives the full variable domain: EPEVTQTPSHQVTQMGQEVILRCVPISNHLYFYWYRQILGQKVEFLVSFYNNEISEKSEIFDDQFSVERPDGSNFTLKIRSTKLEDSAMYFCASSGQQGANGYTFGSGTRLTVV.

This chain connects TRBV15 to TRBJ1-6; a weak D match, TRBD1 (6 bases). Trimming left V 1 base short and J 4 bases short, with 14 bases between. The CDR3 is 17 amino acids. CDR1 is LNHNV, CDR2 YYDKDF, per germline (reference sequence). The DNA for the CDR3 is TGTGCCACCAGCAGAGGCGCTGGGGGCGCGTATAATTCACCCCTCCACTTT. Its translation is CATSRGAGGAYNSPLHF.

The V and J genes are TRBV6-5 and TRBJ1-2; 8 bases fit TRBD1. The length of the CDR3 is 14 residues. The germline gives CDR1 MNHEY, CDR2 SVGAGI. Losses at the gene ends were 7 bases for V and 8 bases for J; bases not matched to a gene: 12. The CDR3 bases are TGTGCCAGCACCGGAGGCCCCGGGACAGGAGGCTACACCTTC. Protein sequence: CASTGGPGTGGYTF.

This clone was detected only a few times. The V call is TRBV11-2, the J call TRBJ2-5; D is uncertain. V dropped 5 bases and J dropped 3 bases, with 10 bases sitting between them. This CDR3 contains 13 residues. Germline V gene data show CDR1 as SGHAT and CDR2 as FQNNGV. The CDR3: CASSPGEKETQYF. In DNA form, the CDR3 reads TGTGCCAGCAGCCCTGGAGAGAAAGAGACCCAGTACTTC.

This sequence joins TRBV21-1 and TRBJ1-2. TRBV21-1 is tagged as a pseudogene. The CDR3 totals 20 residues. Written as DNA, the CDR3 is TGTGCCAGCAGCAAAGAAGAAGGCAGCTCTATAGCGCGCTCGGGCTATGGCTACACCTTC. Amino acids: CASSKEEGSSIARSGYGYTF.

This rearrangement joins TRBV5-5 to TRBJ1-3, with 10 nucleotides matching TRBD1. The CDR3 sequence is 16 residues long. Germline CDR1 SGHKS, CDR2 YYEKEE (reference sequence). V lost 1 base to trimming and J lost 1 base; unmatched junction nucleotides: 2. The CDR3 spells CASSLLGQGSGNTIYF. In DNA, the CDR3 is TGTGCCAGCAGCTTGTTGGGACAGGGGTCTGGAAACACCATATATTTT.